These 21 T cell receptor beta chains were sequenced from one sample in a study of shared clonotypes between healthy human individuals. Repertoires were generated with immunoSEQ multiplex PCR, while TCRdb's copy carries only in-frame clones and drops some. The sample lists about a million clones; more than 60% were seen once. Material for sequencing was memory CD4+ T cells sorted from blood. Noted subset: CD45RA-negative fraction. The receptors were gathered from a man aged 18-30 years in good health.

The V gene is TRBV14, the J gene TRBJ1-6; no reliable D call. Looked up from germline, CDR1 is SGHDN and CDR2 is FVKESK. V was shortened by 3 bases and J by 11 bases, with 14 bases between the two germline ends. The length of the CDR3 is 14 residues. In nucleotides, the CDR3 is TGTGCCAGCAGCCAGGGAGCAGGCGGGACACCCCTCCACTTT. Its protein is CASSQGAGGTPLHF.

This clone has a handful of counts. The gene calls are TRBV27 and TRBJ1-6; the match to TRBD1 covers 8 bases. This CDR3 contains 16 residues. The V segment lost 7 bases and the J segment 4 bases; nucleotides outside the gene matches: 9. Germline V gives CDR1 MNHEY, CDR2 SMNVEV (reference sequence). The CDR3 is CASTRTGSLYNSPLHF. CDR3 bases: TGTGCCAGCACCCGGACAGGGTCACTTTATAATTCACCCCTCCACTTT.

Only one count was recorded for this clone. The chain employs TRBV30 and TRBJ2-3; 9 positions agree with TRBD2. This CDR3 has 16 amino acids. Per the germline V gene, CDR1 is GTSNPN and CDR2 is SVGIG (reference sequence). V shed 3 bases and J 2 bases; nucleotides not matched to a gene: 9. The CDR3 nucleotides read TGTGCCTGGAGCCCTGGGGGCGGGGGGGCCACAGATACGCAGTATTTT. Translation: CAWSPGGGGATDTQYF.

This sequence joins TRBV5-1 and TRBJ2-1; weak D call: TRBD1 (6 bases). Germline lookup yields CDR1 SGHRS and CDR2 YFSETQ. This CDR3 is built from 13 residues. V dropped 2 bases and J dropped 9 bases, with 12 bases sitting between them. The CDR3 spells CASSLTGLGEQFF. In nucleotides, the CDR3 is TGCGCCAGCAGCTTAACAGGGTTGGGTGAGCAGTTCTTC.

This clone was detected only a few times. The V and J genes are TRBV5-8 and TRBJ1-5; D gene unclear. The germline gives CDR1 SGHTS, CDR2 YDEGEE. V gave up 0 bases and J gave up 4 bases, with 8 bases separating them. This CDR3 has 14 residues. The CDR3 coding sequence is TGTGCCAGCAGCTTGGACAGTTTGAATCAGCCCCAGCATTTT. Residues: CASSLDSLNQPQHF.

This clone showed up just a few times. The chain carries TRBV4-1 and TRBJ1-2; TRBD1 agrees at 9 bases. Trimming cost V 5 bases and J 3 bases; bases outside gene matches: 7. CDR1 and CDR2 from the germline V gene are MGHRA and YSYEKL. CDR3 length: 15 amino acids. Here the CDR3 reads CASSTRTGVDYGYTF. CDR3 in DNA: TGCGCCAGCAGCACTCGGACAGGGGTGGACTATGGCTACACCTTC.

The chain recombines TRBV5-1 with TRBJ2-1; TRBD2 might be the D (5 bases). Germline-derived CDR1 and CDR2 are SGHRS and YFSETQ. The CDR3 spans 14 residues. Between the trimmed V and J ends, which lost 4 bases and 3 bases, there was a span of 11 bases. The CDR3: CASSALEGYNEQFF. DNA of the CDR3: TGCGCCAGCAGCGCCCTAGAGGGCTACAATGAGCAGTTCTTC.

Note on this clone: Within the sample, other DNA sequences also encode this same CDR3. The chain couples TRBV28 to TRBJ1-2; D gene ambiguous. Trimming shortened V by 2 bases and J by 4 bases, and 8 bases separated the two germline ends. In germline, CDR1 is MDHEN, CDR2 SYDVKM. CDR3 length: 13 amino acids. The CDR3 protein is CASSLSGVYGYTF. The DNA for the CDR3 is TGTGCCAGCAGTTTAAGCGGGGTCTATGGCTACACCTTC.

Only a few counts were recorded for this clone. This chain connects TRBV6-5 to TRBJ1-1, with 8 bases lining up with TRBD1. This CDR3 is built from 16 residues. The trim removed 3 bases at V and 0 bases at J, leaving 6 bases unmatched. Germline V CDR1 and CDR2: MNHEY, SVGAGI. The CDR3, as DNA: TGTGCCAGCAGTTATACCGGGACAGGAATGAACACTGAAGCTTTCTTT. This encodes CASSYTGTGMNTEAFF.

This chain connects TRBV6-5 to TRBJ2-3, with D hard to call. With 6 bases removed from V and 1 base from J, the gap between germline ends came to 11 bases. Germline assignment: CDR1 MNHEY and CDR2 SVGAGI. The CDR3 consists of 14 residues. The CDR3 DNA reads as TGTGCCAGCAGCCAAGGGCCGCGCACAGATACGCAGTATTTT. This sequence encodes CASSQGPRTDTQYF.

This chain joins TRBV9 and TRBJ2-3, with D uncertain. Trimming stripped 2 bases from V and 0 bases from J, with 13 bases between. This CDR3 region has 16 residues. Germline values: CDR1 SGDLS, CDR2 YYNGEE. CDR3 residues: CASSVGGAHSTDTQYF. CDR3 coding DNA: TGTGCCAGCAGCGTCGGTGGTGCCCATAGCACAGATACGCAGTATTTT.

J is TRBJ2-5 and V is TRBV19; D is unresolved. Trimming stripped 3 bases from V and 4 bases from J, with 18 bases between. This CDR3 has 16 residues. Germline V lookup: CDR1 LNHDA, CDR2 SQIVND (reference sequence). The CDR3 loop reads CASSMGFGQTLETQYF. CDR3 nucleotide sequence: TGTGCCAGTAGTATGGGGTTCGGGCAGACCCTAGAGACCCAGTACTTC.

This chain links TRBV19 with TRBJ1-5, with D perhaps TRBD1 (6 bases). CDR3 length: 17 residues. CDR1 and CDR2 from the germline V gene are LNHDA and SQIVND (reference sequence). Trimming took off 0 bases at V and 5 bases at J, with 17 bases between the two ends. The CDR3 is CASSIDLWQGRDQPQHF. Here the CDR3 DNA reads TGTGCCAGTAGTATAGATCTGTGGCAGGGGAGGGATCAGCCCCAGCATTTT.

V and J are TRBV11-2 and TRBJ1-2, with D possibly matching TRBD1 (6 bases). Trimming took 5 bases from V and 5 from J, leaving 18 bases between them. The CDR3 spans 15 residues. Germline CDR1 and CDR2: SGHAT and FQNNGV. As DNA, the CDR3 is TGTGCCAGCAGCCCGGGGGCGGTTTCGGAATATGGCTACACCTTC. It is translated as CASSPGAVSEYGYTF. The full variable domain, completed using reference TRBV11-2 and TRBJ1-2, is EAGVAQSPRYKIIEKRQSVAFWCNPISGHATLYWYQQILGQGPKLLIQFQNNGVVDDSQLPKDRFSAERLKGVDSTLKIQPAKLEDSAVYLCASSPGAVSEYGYTFGSGTRLTVV.

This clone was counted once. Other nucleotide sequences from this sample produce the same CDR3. In DNA form, the CDR3 reads TGTGCCAGCAGTTTCCCAGATTCACCCCTCCACTTT. Translation gives CASSFPDSPLHF. The chain combines TRBV27 with TRBJ1-6; no clear D. Germline V lookup: CDR1 MNHEY, CDR2 SMNVEV (reference sequence). The CDR3 runs to 12 residues. Between the trimmed V and J ends, which lost 3 bases and 8 bases, there was a span of 5 bases.

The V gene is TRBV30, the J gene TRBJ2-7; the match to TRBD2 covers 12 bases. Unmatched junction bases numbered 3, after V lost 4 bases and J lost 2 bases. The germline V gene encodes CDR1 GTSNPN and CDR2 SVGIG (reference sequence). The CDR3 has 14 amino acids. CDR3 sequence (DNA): TGTGCCTGGACTAGCGGGAGGGTGACCTACGAGCAGTACTTC. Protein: CAWTSGRVTYEQYF.

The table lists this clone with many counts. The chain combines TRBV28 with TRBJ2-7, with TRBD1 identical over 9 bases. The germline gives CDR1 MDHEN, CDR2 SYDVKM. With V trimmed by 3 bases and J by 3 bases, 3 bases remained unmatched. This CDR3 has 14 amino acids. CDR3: CASSFPGQGYEQYF. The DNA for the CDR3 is TGTGCCAGCAGTTTTCCGGGACAGGGCTACGAGCAGTACTTC.

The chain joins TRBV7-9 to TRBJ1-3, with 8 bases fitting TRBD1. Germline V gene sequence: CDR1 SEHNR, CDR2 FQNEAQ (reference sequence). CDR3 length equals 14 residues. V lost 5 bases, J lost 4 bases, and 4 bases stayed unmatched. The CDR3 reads CASSPTGAGNTIYF. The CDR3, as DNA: TGTGCCAGCAGCCCGACAGGGGCGGGAAACACCATATATTTT.

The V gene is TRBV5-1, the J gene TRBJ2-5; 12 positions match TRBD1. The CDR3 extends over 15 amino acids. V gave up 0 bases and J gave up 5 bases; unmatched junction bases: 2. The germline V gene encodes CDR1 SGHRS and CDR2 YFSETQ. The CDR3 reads CASSLGDRGPETQYF. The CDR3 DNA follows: TGCGCCAGCAGCTTGGGGGACAGGGGGCCCGAGACCCAGTACTTC.

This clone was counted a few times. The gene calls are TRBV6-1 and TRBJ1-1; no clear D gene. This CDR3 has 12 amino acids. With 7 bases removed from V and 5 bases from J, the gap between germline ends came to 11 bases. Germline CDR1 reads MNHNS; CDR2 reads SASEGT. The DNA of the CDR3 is TGTGCCAGCACCCGAATTTGGACTGAAGCTTTCTTT. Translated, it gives CASTRIWTEAFF.

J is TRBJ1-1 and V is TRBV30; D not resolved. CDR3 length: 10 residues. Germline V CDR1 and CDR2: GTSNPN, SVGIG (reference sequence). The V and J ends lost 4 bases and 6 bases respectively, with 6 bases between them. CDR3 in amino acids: CAWKRSEAFF. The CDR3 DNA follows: TGTGCCTGGAAGCGTTCTGAAGCTTTCTTT.